This T cell receptor (beta chain) came from a study of CD8+ T cells in alopecia areata. The length of the CDR3 is 12 residues. Germline V gene sequence: CDR1 SQVTM, CDR2 ANQGSEA. V was clipped by 6 bases and J by 8 bases; unmatched bases: 9. Treatment defined: oral pan-JAK inhibitor, 5-10 mg twice daily. The sequencing template was cDNA reverse transcribed from extracted RNA. The data were produced by immunoSEQ multiplex PCR, yet TCRdb's version contains in-frame clones alone and is incomplete. The sample carries over 100,000 clones, 53% recorded once. The receptor was isolated from a human donor with alopecia areata. This rearrangement joins TRBV29-1 to TRBJ1-2; TRBD1 aligns across 7 bases. Here the sequenced sample was CD4+ T cells sorted from blood, taken at week 4, from a patient treated with tofacitinib. The CDR3: CSVSDRVKGYTF. The CDR3, as DNA: TGCAGCGTCTCCGACAGGGTTAAGGGCTACACCTTC.